This paragraph reports one T cell receptor beta chain. Its antigen is currently not known. Per-base quality was not reported, and no clone a single base away is much larger than it. The data stem from a study of T cells in Graves' hyperthyroidism and ophthalmopathy (dated by TCRdb to the late 2010s). About the study as a whole: To identify distinguishing TCR V-J signatures, a discovery cohort of about 100 patients was used, comprising 40 to 45 with Graves' ophthalmopathy and around 57 with stable Graves' hyperthyroidism. Prospective prediction of ophthalmopathy was tested in an independent validation cohort of some 19 hyperthyroidism patients and 17 patients who later progressed to ophthalmopathy. The 75 to 100 discovery patients were divided at random into training and test sets in a 7:3 ratio. In addition, the study compared T-cell repertoires in thyroid tissue and in blood from 6 or 7 Graves' hyperthyroidism patients. Once sampling was done, hyperthyroidism patients were given methimazole at a starting dose of 30 mg daily, whereas ophthalmopathy patients were given high-dose intravenous methylprednisolone. According to the paper, TCR Vbeta CDR3 sequencing was carried out on approximately 140 peripheral blood samples, which came from approximately 41 ophthalmopathy, around 74 hyperthyroidism and about 17 progressor patients. The paper as a whole reports these results and caveats: No statistical method was used to set the sample size in advance, and investigators knew the group allocation. A model built on a 13 V-J signature distinguished ophthalmopathy from stable hyperthyroidism, reaching about 88% sensitivity and around 81% specificity in cross-validation and 80%/75% in testing. Most expanded thyroid clonotypes (frequency above 0.001) were also detected in blood, a finding suggesting that blood repertoires may reflect thyroid immune responses. During validation, the model predicted progression to ophthalmopathy a median of about 6.3 months ahead of onset, with approximately 70% sensitivity and roughly 75% specificity.

Stable Graves' hyperthyroidism was defined as no progression to ophthalmopathy during 18 months of follow-up. The hyperthyroidism patients were between 18 and 65 years old and newly diagnosed, with a disease duration of less than 2 months. Exclusion was applied to patients with uncontrolled infections, other autoimmune diseases, pregnancy or lactation. Diagnoses were established on the basis of clinical symptoms, serum thyroxine and TRAb, thyroid ultrasound, and orbital computed tomography. Total RNA was extracted with Trizol reagent, and quality was checked on an Agilent 2100 Bioanalyzer. V and J lose 0 bases and 4 bases, and a span of 10 bases separates them. CDR1 and CDR2, looked up from the germline V gene, are SGHAT and FQNNGV. The cysteine opens and the phenylalanine closes a CDR3 of 16 amino acids. The kept DNA is CDR3 alone, 48 bases in frame from the first base. The TCR beta CDR3 regions were amplified from RNA transcripts. A first-round RT-PCR of the TCR CDR3 used the HTBI primer set with the Qiagen OneStep RT-PCR kit. Libraries were constructed in a second round of multiplex PCR, after which size selection and purification were carried out. Paired-end sequencing of the libraries was performed with 100 bp reads on an Illumina HiSeq2000. The original methods were these. Raw data were processed with SOAPnuke, discarding reads with adapters, uncalled bases, mean Phred below 15, or no exact constant-primer or identifier match. COPE v1.2.5 was used to merge high-quality paired reads, and clonotypes were defined as unique nucleotide sequences. MiTCR v1.1 was used to align clonotypes to the IMGT TRBV, TRBD and TRBJ reference segments. The analysis was restricted to V-J combinations with a frequency above 0.0001, which together covered 99.2% of the repertoires. The TCS score was defined as F50 (clonal expansion) divided by E x V (chaos), with BLOSUM62-based TCRdist calculated between CDR3 peptides within each V-J. Welch's t-statistics and random forest reduced roughly 500 V-J features to 13, which were used in a naive Bayes classifier (R e1071). The Morisita-Horn index was used to measure how similar the thyroid and blood repertoires were. TCRdb passed the public sequencing reads through fastp at Q25 and MiXCR, retaining productive beta sequences. Under each unique CDR3 protein, matching rows form one entry showing the most common genes and DNA. The V and J calls and clone size come from TCRdb's table, not from the authors' own analysis. The table for this sample lists about 46,000 distinct CDR3 sequences; more than 40% of them were counted only once. The leading ten clones occupy 30% to 40% of the sample.

This clonotype was obtained from a woman aged 45-60 years with Graves' hyperthyroidism. The chain is made from TRBV11-2 and TRBJ2-6; TRBD2 might be the D gene, on 6 matching bases. Material for sequencing was peripheral blood or thyroid tissue (not recorded which). The base sequence is TGTGCCAGCAGCTTAGATGGGGGGACCGGGGCCAACGTCCTGACTTTC. Translated, this is CASSLDGGTGANVLTF.